This TCR beta chain comes out of a study of graft-versus-host responses after intestinal transplantation (dated by TCRdb to the early 2020s). Background for the entire study: Multivisceral, liver-intestinal, or isolated intestinal transplants were received by the recipients. Every recipient was given anti-thymocyte globulin induction, then maintenance tacrolimus and steroids for 2 to 4 years. The cohort enrolled 20 to 30 intestinal transplant recipients, one of whom was a retransplant, and a few patients without pretransplant specimens were excluded. Samples from a few later patients were sequenced in-house on an Illumina MiSeq with MiXCR processing rather than by the commercial service. Bulk TCR-beta CDR3 sequencing was used to track graft-versus-host and host-versus-graft alloreactive T cell clones in the graft, circulation and bone marrow after intestinal transplantation. Alloreactive clones were identified by sequencing pre-transplant mixed lymphocyte reaction products and comparing them with unstimulated pre-transplant donor and recipient T cells. A peak of at least 4% donor T cells among recipient peripheral blood mononuclear cells was the definition used for donor T cell macrochimerism. Paper-wide results and their limitations: GvH clones were found in recipient bone marrow, and some of the GvH clones appeared earlier in ileal mucosa or blood, which is consistent with an intestinal mucosal origin. Conclusions were limited by the relatively low number and heterogeneity of intestinal transplant patients. Peak levels of circulating GvH clones were associated with declines in HvG clones early after transplant. In the allografts of patients with donor T cell macrochimerism, GvH to HvG T cell clonal ratios were high.

Blood samples were collected up to 4 times in the first month after transplant and then at least monthly when available. There are 12 amino acids in the CDR3, from cysteine to phenylalanine inclusive. Kept here is only the CDR3 DNA, which spans 36 bases and is read in frame from base 1. V is shortened by 5 bases, J by 0 bases, and the region joining them spans 7 bases. The germline V gene (reference sequence) yields GTSNPN for CDR1 and SVGIG for CDR2. Library preparation used the immunoSEQ multiplex PCR assay. For most patients, genomic DNA was subjected to high-throughput TCR-beta CDR3 sequencing by Adaptive Biotechnologies. The authors processed their data as follows. TCR sequencing data were retrieved from Adaptive's ImmunoSEQ software for around 19 patients, whereas a few other patients were processed with MiXCR and VDJtools. CDR3 nucleotide sequences shared by donor and recipient were removed because the origin of these sequences could not be assigned. To count as alloreactive, a clone needed at least 2-fold expansion over unstimulated cells and a minimum CFSE-low frequency of 0.002% (template counts) or 0.001% (read counts). A clone was considered mappable if detected in the sequenced pre-transplant spleen, lymph node, or MLR CFSE-low populations of the donor or recipient. The cumulative frequency of alloreactive clones was calculated as a percentage of all sequences, weighted by copy number. Sourced from immuneACCESS, this table was stored by TCRdb with only in-frame sequences that have V and J called. A share of the clones is absent; for the studies checked, an unresolved V gene accounts for under half, and the remainder has no known explanation. The V and J calls and clone size were taken over from that table, and D and trimming were inferred from the DNA. This sample gives about 27,000 clones in total; around 94% of them show up just once. The ten largest clones take up 0.82% of the sample.

Regarding this clone: The antigen it binds to is not known. It has no much larger one-base neighbor in the sample; base qualities were not kept.

The clonotype originates from a human patient who received an intestinal transplant, so some T cells may come from the graft donor. Recombination linked TRBV30 to TRBJ1-1; no D gene is confidently identified. Sequenced here: PBMCs, sampled roughly 32 days after intestinal transplant. CDR3 region: CAWALMNTEAFF. The DNA reads as follows: TGTGCCTGGGCTCTCATGAACACTGAAGCTTTCTTT.